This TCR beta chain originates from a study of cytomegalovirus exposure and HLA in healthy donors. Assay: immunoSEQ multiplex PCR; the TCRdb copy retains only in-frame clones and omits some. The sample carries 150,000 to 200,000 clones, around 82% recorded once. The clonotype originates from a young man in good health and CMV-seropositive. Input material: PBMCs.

In DNA, the CDR3 is TGTGCCAGCAGTGACTCGACGGGGGGCGACACCGGGGAGCTGTTTTTT. Encoded protein: CASSDSTGGDTGELFF. The V and J genes are TRBV6-4 and TRBJ2-2, with D maybe TRBD2 (7 bases). With 0 bases removed from V and 3 bases from J, the gap between germline ends came to 11 bases. Per the germline V gene, CDR1 is MRHNA and CDR2 is SNTAGT. The CDR3 length is 16 residues.